Below, 21 T cell receptor beta chains from the same sample are listed, as sequenced in a study of beta chain features in type 1 diabetes. General study results and limits: Type 1 diabetes patients had moderately but significantly shorter TCRB CDR3s in all four CD4+ subsets.

No antigen is known for these receptors. Sequenced material consisted of expressed TCRB transcripts (all of the isolated RNA was reverse transcribed). TCRdb's table, derived via immunoSEQ multiplex PCR, lists solely in-frame clones and lacks some. The sample holds about 260,000 clones, 20% seen once. Source material: naive CD4+ T cells from blood. Receptors were obtained from a woman in her forties with type 1 diabetes.

This clone was counted a few times. This sequence joins TRBV28 and TRBJ1-5; D call uncertain. Germline CDR1 is MDHEN and CDR2 is SYDVKM. The CDR3 totals 12 residues. The V end lost 8 bases, the J end lost 2 bases, and 7 bases lay between the germline ends. The CDR3 sequence: CASGEGNQPQHF. In nucleotides, the CDR3 is TGTGCCAGCGGGGAGGGCAATCAGCCCCAGCATTTT.

CDR3 sequence: CASSLVGTGTDTQYF. The CDR3 DNA reads TGTGCCAGCAGCTTGGTTGGGACAGGCACAGATACGCAGTATTTT. J is TRBJ2-3 and V is TRBV5-6; 7 bases align to TRBD1. Germline V lookup: CDR1 SGHDT, CDR2 YYEEEE. Trimming removed 0 bases from V and 1 base from J; junction bases left unmatched: 2. The CDR3 contains 15 residues.

This rearrangement joins TRBV18 to TRBJ1-1, with no clear D. The germline CDR1 and CDR2 sequences are KGHSH and LQKENI. The germline V and J ends were trimmed by 6 bases and 1 base, with 15 bases remaining between them. This CDR3 is built from 15 residues. The CDR3 DNA follows: TGTGCCAGCTCCTTCGTCGCTACAGAGAACACTGAAGCTTTCTTT. Protein sequence: CASSFVATENTEAFF.

The chain couples TRBV5-4 to TRBJ2-5, with TRBD2 as a possible D gene (6 bases). Trimming removed 1 base at V and 4 bases at J, with 8 bases between. This CDR3 has 13 residues. Germline loops: CDR1 SGHNT, CDR2 YYREEE (reference sequence). The CDR3 is CASSLSEGETQYF. The CDR3 DNA follows: TGTGCCAGCAGCTTGTCGGAGGGAGAGACCCAGTACTTC.

V gene TRBV5-4 combines with J gene TRBJ2-7; 11 nucleotides align to TRBD2. CDR3 size: 13 residues. V trimming: 5 bases; J trimming: 7 bases; junction bases outside the gene matches: 5. Germline V gives CDR1 SGHNT, CDR2 YYREEE (reference sequence). Here the CDR3 DNA reads TGTGCCAGCAGACTAGCGGGAGCTGGGGAGCAGTACTTC. Translation gives CASRLAGAGEQYF.

The chain carries TRBV5-1 and TRBJ1-6; D might be TRBD1 (6 bases). The V gene lost 3 bases and the J gene lost 8 bases, with 15 bases spanning the gap. The CDR3 is 15 residues long. Germline V gives CDR1 SGHRS, CDR2 YFSETQ. The CDR3 loop is CASSSVDSPDSPLHF. The DNA of the CDR3 is TGCGCCAGCAGCTCTGTGGACAGTCCGGATTCACCCCTCCACTTT.

The chain has TRBV4-3 and TRBJ1-5; weak D call: TRBD1 (5 bases). Trimming stripped 0 bases from V and 3 bases from J, with 15 bases between. Germline CDR1 reads LGHNA; CDR2 reads YSLEER. CDR3 length equals 17 residues. CDR3 amino acids: CASSQDSRAGDNQPQHF. The CDR3 DNA reads TGCGCCAGCAGCCAAGATAGCAGGGCAGGAGACAATCAGCCCCAGCATTTT.

The V call is TRBV18, the J call TRBJ1-1; no clear D gene. V lost 8 bases and J 0 bases, leaving 16 bases between the germline ends. This CDR3 is built from 15 residues. Germline V lookup: CDR1 KGHSH, CDR2 LQKENI. The CDR3 region is CASRTGVEMNTEAFF. CDR3 in DNA: TGTGCCAGCCGAACGGGAGTAGAGATGAACACTGAAGCTTTCTTT.

The gene calls are TRBV28 and TRBJ1-3; D unresolved. This CDR3 has 11 residues. The V gene's germline CDR1 is MDHEN and CDR2 SYDVKM. V shed 8 bases and J shed 12 bases, with 14 bases lying between them. CDR3 sequence reads: CASGSHRDIYF. The CDR3 DNA follows: TGTGCCAGCGGCTCCCACCGGGACATATATTTT.

The rearrangement uses TRBV20-1 and TRBJ2-3; 9 bases match TRBD1. Trimming took 5 bases from V and 9 from J; bases not matched to a gene: 3. This CDR3 contains 11 residues. Germline lookup yields CDR1 DFQATT and CDR2 SNEGSKA (reference sequence). The CDR3 nucleotides are TGCAGTGCTGGGGGACAGGGAACGCAGTATTTT. Translation: CSAGGQGTQYF.

This clone was recorded a few times. The rearrangement links TRBV28 to TRBJ2-1; TRBD1 matches 7 bases. Germline CDR1 is MDHEN and CDR2 is SYDVKM. V lost 7 bases and J lost 6; bases outside the gene matches: 6. CDR3 length: 13 amino acids. This CDR3 is CASTLGTANEQFF. In DNA form, the CDR3 reads TGTGCCAGCACCTTAGGGACAGCCAATGAGCAGTTCTTC.

The chain recombines TRBV4-3 with TRBJ1-1; D is perhaps TRBD1 (6 bases). From germline, CDR1 is LGHNA and CDR2 YSLEER. The CDR3 has 13 amino acids. V shed 4 bases and J shed 4 bases, with 10 bases lying between them. This chain's CDR3 is CASSLTGSTEAFF. DNA for the CDR3: TGCGCCAGCAGCCTTACAGGGTCCACTGAAGCTTTCTTT.

This clone has more than one count but fewer than ten. The rearrangement links TRBV5-1 to TRBJ2-1; 8 bases agree with TRBD2. CDR3 size: 15 residues. V gave up 2 bases and J gave up 2 bases; unmatched junction bases: 3. Germline V CDR1 and CDR2: SGHRS, YFSETQ. The CDR3 is CASSFSGGPYNEQFF. The DNA of the CDR3 is TGCGCCAGCAGCTTCTCGGGGGGGCCCTACAATGAGCAGTTCTTC.

V is TRBV2 and J is TRBJ2-2; D is ambiguous. Germline V CDR1 and CDR2: SNHLY, FYNNEI. Deletions cut 6 bases from V and 3 bases from J, with 17 bases between. This CDR3 has 16 residues. CDR3 sequence: CASSGASPSYTGELFF. CDR3 DNA: TGTGCCAGCAGCGGAGCCTCACCGAGTTACACCGGGGAGCTGTTTTTT.

V and J are TRBV28 and TRBJ2-5; the D gene is possibly TRBD1 (5 bases). V lost 5 bases to trimming and J lost 5 bases, with 15 bases between them. This CDR3 spans 14 amino acids. The germline gives CDR1 MDHEN, CDR2 SYDVKM. The CDR3 reads CASSLPQGRETQYF. DNA for the CDR3: TGTGCCAGCAGTCTGCCTCAGGGCCGGGAGACCCAGTACTTC.

The chain recombines TRBV7-2 with TRBJ2-1, with D possibly TRBD1 on 5 matching bases. Deletions cut 2 bases from V and 16 bases from J, with 21 bases between. Per the germline V gene, CDR1 is SGHTA and CDR2 is FQGNSA. This CDR3 has 14 residues. CDR3 sequence: CASSLRQGDALNFF. CDR3 sequence (DNA): TGTGCCAGCAGCTTACGCCAAGGGGATGCCCTTAACTTCTTC.

This clone was seen only a few times. The chain employs TRBV7-9 and TRBJ2-7; the match to TRBD1 covers 8 bases. The ends lost 4 bases at V and 2 bases at J; junction bases unmatched: 7. CDR3 size: 15 residues. CDR1 is SEHNR and CDR2 is FQNEAQ in the germline V gene (reference sequence). The CDR3 nucleotides read TGTGCCAGCAGCTCCCCGGGACAGGTCCCCTACGAGCAGTACTTC. It yields the protein CASSSPGQVPYEQYF.

CDR3 sequence reads: CASSWAGGDTF. The CDR3 nucleotides are TGTGCCAGCAGTTGGGCAGGGGGCGACACCTTC. This rearrangement joins TRBV6-6 to TRBJ1-2; 8 nucleotides align to TRBD1. The length of the CDR3 is 11 residues. Trimming removed 4 bases from V and 12 bases from J; junction bases left unmatched: 4. The germline V gene encodes CDR1 MNHNY and CDR2 SVGAGI (reference sequence).

This clone showed up just a few times. The rearrangement joins TRBV29-1 to TRBJ2-1; D uncertain. Germline loops: CDR1 SQVTM, CDR2 ANQGSEA. CDR3 length: 12 amino acids. Trimming took 3 bases from V and 8 from J, leaving 11 bases between them. Here the CDR3 DNA reads TGCAGCGTTGACGTAGCTTCCCATGAGCAGTTCTTC. Translating gives CSVDVASHEQFF.

The chain recombines TRBV7-8 with TRBJ2-3, with D possibly being TRBD1 (6 bases). CDR1 is SGHVS and CDR2 is FQNEAQ in the germline V gene. CDR3 length: 13 residues. V shed 5 bases and J shed 5 bases, with 11 bases lying between them. In DNA, the CDR3 is TGTGCCAGCAGCAGTACAGGGAAAGATACGCAGTATTTT. Translated: CASSSTGKDTQYF.

This clone was counted between two and nine times. The rearrangement links TRBV29-1 to TRBJ2-5; D may be TRBD2 (5 bases). The CDR3 spans 11 residues. With 7 bases removed from V and 5 bases from J, the gap between germline ends came to 11 bases. Germline V gene data show CDR1 as SQVTM and CDR2 as ANQGSEA. DNA for the CDR3: TGCAGCGCCCAAAGCGGCGAGACCCAGTACTTC. Its translation: CSAQSGETQYF.